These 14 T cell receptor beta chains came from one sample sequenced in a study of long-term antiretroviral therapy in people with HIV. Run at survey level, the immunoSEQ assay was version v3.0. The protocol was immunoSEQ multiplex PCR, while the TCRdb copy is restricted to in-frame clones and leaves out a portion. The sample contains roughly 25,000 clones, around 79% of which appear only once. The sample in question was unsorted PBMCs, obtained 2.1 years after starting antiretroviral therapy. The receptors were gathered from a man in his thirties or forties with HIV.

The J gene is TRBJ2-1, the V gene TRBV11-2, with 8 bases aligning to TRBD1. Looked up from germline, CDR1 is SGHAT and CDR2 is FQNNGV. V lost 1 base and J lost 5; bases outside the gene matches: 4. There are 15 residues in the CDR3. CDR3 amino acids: CASSLGRGRHNEQFF. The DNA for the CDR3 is TGTGCCAGCAGCTTAGGCAGGGGGCGGCACAATGAGCAGTTCTTC.

This CDR3 reads CASSPWALYGYTF. CDR3 sequence (DNA): TGTGCCAGCAGTCCCTGGGCCTTATATGGCTACACCTTC. The chain couples TRBV28 to TRBJ1-2, with D unresolved. Looked up from germline, CDR1 is MDHEN and CDR2 is SYDVKM. CDR3 size: 13 residues. Trimming took 5 bases from V and 5 from J, leaving 12 bases between them.

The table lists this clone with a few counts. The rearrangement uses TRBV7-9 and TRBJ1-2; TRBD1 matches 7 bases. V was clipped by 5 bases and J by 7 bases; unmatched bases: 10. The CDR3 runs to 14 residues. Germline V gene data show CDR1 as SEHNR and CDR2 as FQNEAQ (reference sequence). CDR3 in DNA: TGTGCCAGCAGCCCCCCGGGACAGCACCCTGGCTACACCTTC. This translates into CASSPPGQHPGYTF.

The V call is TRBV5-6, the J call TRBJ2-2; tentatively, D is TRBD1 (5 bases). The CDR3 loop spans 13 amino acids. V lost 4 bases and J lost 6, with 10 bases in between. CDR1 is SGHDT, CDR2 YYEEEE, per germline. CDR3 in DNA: TGTGCCAGCAGCGGGCAGGGCTCCGGGGAGCTGTTTTTT. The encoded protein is CASSGQGSGELFF.

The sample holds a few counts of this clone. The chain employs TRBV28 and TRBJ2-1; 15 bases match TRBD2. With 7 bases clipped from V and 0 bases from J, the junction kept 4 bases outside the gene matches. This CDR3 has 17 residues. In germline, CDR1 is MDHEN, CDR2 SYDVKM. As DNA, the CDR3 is TGTGCCAGCACTGGGACTAGCGGGGGGAGCTCCTACAATGAGCAGTTCTTC. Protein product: CASTGTSGGSSYNEQFF. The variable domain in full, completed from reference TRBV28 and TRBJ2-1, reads DVKVTQSSRYLVKRTGEKVFLECVQDMDHENMFWYRQDPGLGLRLIYFSYDVKMKEKGDIPEGYSVSREKKERFSLILESASTNQTSMYLCASTGTSGGSSYNEQFFGPGTRLTVL.

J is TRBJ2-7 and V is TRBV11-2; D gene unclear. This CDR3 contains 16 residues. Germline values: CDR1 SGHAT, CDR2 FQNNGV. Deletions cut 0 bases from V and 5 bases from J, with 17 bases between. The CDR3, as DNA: TGTGCCAGCAGCTTAGATACCGGGCCCCCCTTAGACGAGCAGTACTTC. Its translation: CASSLDTGPPLDEQYF.

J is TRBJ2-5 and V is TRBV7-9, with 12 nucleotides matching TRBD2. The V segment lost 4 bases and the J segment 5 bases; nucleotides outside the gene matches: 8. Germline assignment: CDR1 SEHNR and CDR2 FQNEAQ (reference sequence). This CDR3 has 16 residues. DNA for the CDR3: TGTGCCAGCAGCTGGACTAGCGGGGAAAAGGTGGAGACCCAGTACTTC. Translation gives CASSWTSGEKVETQYF. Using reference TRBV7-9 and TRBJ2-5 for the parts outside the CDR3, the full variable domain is DTGVSQNPRHKITKRGQNVTFRCDPISEHNRLYWYRQTLGQGPEFLTYFQNEAQLEKSRLLSDRFSAERPKGSFSTLEIQRTEQGDSAMYLCASSWTSGEKVETQYFGPGTRLLVL.

CDR3 sequence: CASSPAGSNEQFF. CDR3 nucleotides: TGCGCCAGCAGCCCAGCCGGGAGCAATGAGCAGTTCTTC. The genes are TRBV5-1 and TRBJ2-1, with D possibly TRBD2 on 6 matching bases. The CDR3 sequence is 13 residues long. Trimming removed 4 bases at V and 6 bases at J, with 11 bases between. CDR1 SGHRS and CDR2 YFSETQ come from the germline V gene. Full variable domain (remainder filled in from reference TRBV5-1 and TRBJ2-1): KAGVTQTPRYLIKTRGQQVTLSCSPISGHRSVSWYQQTPGQGLQFLFEYFSETQRNKGNFPGRFSGRQFSNSRSEMNVSTLELGDSALYLCASSPAGSNEQFFGPGTRLTVL.

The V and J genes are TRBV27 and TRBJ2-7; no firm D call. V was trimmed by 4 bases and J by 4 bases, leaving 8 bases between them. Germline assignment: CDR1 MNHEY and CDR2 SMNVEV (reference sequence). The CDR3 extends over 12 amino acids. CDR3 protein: CASSYKGYEQYF. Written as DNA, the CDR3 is TGTGCCAGCAGTTACAAGGGTTACGAGCAGTACTTC.

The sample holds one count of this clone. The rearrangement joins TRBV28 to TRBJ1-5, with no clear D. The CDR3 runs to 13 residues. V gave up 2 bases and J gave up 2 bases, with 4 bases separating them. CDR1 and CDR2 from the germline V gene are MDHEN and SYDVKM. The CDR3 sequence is CASSLKGNQPQHF. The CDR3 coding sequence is TGTGCCAGCAGTTTAAAGGGCAATCAGCCCCAGCATTTT.

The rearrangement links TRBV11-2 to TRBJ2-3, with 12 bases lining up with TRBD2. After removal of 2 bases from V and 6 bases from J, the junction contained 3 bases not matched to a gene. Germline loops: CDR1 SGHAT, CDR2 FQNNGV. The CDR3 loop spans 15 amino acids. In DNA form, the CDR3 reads TGTGCCAGCAGCTTACTAGCGGGGGGGCGGGATACGCAGTATTTT. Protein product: CASSLLAGGRDTQYF.

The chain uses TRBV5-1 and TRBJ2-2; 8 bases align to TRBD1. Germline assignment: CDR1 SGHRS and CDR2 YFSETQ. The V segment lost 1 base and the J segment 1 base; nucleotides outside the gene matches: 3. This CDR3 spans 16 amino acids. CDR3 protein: CASSLWGTGNTGELFF. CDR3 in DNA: TGCGCCAGCAGCTTGTGGGGGACAGGGAACACCGGGGAGCTGTTTTTT. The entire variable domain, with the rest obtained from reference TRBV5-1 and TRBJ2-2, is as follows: KAGVTQTPRYLIKTRGQQVTLSCSPISGHRSVSWYQQTPGQGLQFLFEYFSETQRNKGNFPGRFSGRQFSNSRSEMNVSTLELGDSALYLCASSLWGTGNTGELFFGEGSRLTVL.

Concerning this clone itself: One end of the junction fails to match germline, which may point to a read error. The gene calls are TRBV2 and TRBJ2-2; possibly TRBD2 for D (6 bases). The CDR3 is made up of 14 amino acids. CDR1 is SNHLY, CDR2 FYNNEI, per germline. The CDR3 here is CASSVGGSTRELFF. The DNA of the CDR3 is TGTGCCAGCAGTGTGGGAGGAAGCACCAGGGAGCTGTTTTTT. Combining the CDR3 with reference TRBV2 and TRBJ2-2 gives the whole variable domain EPEVTQTPSHQVTQMGQEVILRCVPISNHLYFYWYRQILGQKVEFLVSFYNNEISEKSEIFDDQFSVERPDGSNFTLKIRSTKLEDSAMYFCASSVGGSTRELFFGEGSRLTVL.

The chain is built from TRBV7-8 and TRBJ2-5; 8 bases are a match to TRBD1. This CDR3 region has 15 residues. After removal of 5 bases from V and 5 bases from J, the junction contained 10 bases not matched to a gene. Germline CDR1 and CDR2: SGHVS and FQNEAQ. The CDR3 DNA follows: TGTGCCAGCAGCCGGACAGGGACCCAACGGGAGACCCAGTACTTC. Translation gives CASSRTGTQRETQYF.